The 22 T cell receptor beta chains given below trace back to one sample, sequenced in a study of low-dose radiotherapy and immunotherapy resistance in tumors. Alpha and beta chains were covered, as first-strand cDNA relied on TRAV- and TRBV-specific primers. It was with a constant-region primer and a V-primer adapter that TCRs were amplified over approximately 20 PCR cycles. TCRdb independently ran MiXCR on the reads; one entry per CDR3 protein. This sample has some 82,000 distinct CDR3 sequences, with approximately 17% found just once. Time point described: before trial treatment. The sample in question was PBMCs, obtained before treatment. Source of these receptors: a male donor with prostate cancer.

This clonotype came up many times. The rearrangement joins TRBV6-2 or TRBV6-3 to TRBJ2-4; TRBD1 might be the D (6 bases). Trimming removed 5 bases at V and 2 bases at J, with 16 bases between. CDR1 is MNHEY, CDR2 SVGEGT, per germline. The CDR3 has 16 amino acids. The CDR3 spells CASSENSQGSKNIQYF. The CDR3 DNA sequence: TGTGCCAGCAGTGAGAACTCACAGGGATCCAAAAACATTCAGTACTTC.

At least ten counts were recorded for this clonotype. The gene calls are TRBV27 and TRBJ1-3; 7 positions match TRBD1. CDR1 is MNHEY and CDR2 is SMNVEV in the germline V gene (reference sequence). The V gene end was trimmed by 6 bases and the J gene end by 4 bases; junction bases not matched to a gene: 6. The CDR3 loop spans 14 amino acids. The CDR3 loop is CASRGRQGGNTIYF. Here the CDR3 DNA reads TGTGCCAGCAGGGGCCGACAGGGCGGAAACACCATATATTTT.

Many counts were recorded for this clonotype. The chain couples TRBV6-5 to TRBJ1-2, with D tentatively TRBD1 (5 bases). Germline lookup yields CDR1 MNHEY and CDR2 SVGAGI. Deletions cut 6 bases from V and 8 bases from J, with 13 bases between. The CDR3 length is 12 residues. The CDR3 bases are TGTGCCAGCAGCCCGGGGGGGGGAGGCTACACCTTC. This encodes CASSPGGGGYTF.

This clonotype has a count of ten or more. The rearrangement joins TRBV20-1 to TRBJ1-3; the D is unclear. The CDR3 is made up of 14 amino acids. Trimming cost V 3 bases and J 0 bases, with 9 bases left between them. Per the germline V gene, CDR1 is DFQATT and CDR2 is SNEGSKA (reference sequence). The CDR3 spells CSASHTASGNTIYF. The CDR3 DNA reads TGCAGTGCTAGCCATACGGCCTCTGGAAACACCATATATTTT.

This clonotype was counted at least ten times. J is TRBJ2-2 and V is TRBV9; 8 bases are a match to TRBD1. The germline gives CDR1 SGDLS, CDR2 YYNGEE. The CDR3 has 15 residues. The J segment lost 5 bases and the V segment lost 3 bases, leaving 6 bases of the junction unmatched. In DNA form, the CDR3 reads TGTGCCAGCAGCGGACAGGGGAGTCCGACCGGGGAGCTGTTTTTT. Its protein product is CASSGQGSPTGELFF.

This clonotype came up once. The likely explanation is a read error, given a far larger clone one base away. The V gene is TRBV10-3, the J gene TRBJ2-1; D might be TRBD1 (6 bases). Trimming removed 5 bases from V and 10 bases from J, with 12 bases in between. Per germline, CDR1 ENHRY and CDR2 SYGVKD. This CDR3 comprises 12 residues. The CDR3 region has the DNA TGTGCCATCAGTACAGGGACCAACGAGCAGTTCTTC. The encoded protein is CAISTGTNEQFF.

In its sample, this clonotype was seen many times. The CDR3 reads CASSRSLAAYTDTQYF. The CDR3 region has the DNA TGTGCCAGCAGCCGCTCTCTAGCGGCCTACACAGATACGCAGTATTTT. This chain joins TRBV5-5 and TRBJ2-3; 7 positions agree with TRBD2. After removal of 4 bases from V and 2 bases from J, the junction contained 10 bases not matched to a gene. Germline CDR1 reads SGHKS; CDR2 reads YYEKEE (reference sequence). The CDR3 consists of 16 residues.

This clonotype was counted ten times or more. This rearrangement joins TRBV5-1 to TRBJ1-3; maybe TRBD1 (5 bases). The CDR3 loop spans 15 amino acids. Germline V lookup: CDR1 SGHRS, CDR2 YFSETQ. Trimming took off 5 bases at V and 2 bases at J, with 14 bases between the two ends. In nucleotides, the CDR3 is TGCGCCAGCAGTCATCAGGGAATAGCTGGAAACACCATATATTTT. It yields the protein CASSHQGIAGNTIYF.

This clonotype was detected many times. This sequence joins TRBV5-1 and TRBJ2-7; a weak D match, TRBD1 (6 bases). The V and J ends lost 4 bases and 2 bases respectively, with 16 bases between them. The CDR3 contains 15 residues. CDR1 SGHRS and CDR2 YFSETQ come from the germline V gene. DNA of the CDR3: TGCGCCAGCAGCCAGGGGACGTTGGAGACCTACGAGCAGTACTTC. Translating it yields CASSQGTLETYEQYF.

This clonotype appeared many times. The chain combines TRBV7-2 with TRBJ1-4; 9 nucleotides line up with TRBD1. J was trimmed by 5 bases and V by 1 base; bases with no gene match: 2. This CDR3 has 15 amino acids. Germline assignment: CDR1 SGHTA and CDR2 FQGNSA. CDR3: CASSLVGTGNEKLFF. The CDR3 DNA sequence: TGTGCCAGCAGCTTAGTGGGGACAGGGAATGAAAAACTGTTTTTT.

This clonotype was seen at least ten times. This sequence joins TRBV12-3 or TRBV12-4 and TRBJ1-2; TRBD1 aligns across 8 bases. J gave up 8 bases and V 5 bases, and 10 bases lay outside the gene matches. The CDR3 extends over 14 amino acids. The CDR3 coding sequence is TGTGCCAGCAGTCCATTAACAGGGGGTCACGGCTACACCTTC. Protein sequence: CASSPLTGGHGYTF.

This clonotype showed up many times. This chain connects TRBV20-1 to TRBJ1-5, with D perhaps matching TRBD1 (5 bases). The V end lost 3 bases, the J end lost 7 bases, and 10 bases lay between the germline ends. Germline loops: CDR1 DFQATT, CDR2 SNEGSKA (reference sequence). The CDR3 runs 12 residues. CDR3 residues: CSASPRGQPQHF. CDR3 DNA: TGCAGTGCTAGTCCAAGGGGCCAGCCCCAGCATTTT.

As concerns this clonotype: This is likely an artifact of a read error, given a far larger clone one base away. The chain carries TRBV9 and TRBJ2-7, with 9 bases lining up with TRBD1. V trimming: 0 bases; J trimming: 7 bases; junction bases outside the gene matches: 14. Germline lookup yields CDR1 SGDLS and CDR2 YYNGEE. The CDR3 is 17 residues long. DNA for the CDR3: TGTGCCAGCAGCGTAGCTTTCGGGACAGGGCGGGGCAATGAGCAGTACTTC. It yields the protein CASSVAFGTGRGNEQYF. Full variable domain (remainder filled in from reference TRBV9 and TRBJ2-7): DSGVTQTPKHLITATGQRVTLRCSPRSGDLSVYWYQQSLDQGLQFLIQYYNGEERAKGNILERFSAQQFPDLHSELNLSSLELGDSALYFCASSVAFGTGRGNEQYFGPGTRLTVT.

Points on this clonotype: This is likely an artifact of a read error, given a far larger clone one base away. The chain combines TRBV3-1 with TRBJ2-5; TRBD2 matches at 8 bases. From germline, CDR1 is LGHDT and CDR2 YNNKEL (reference sequence). V trimming: 7 bases; J trimming: 11 bases; junction bases outside the gene matches: 15. CDR3 length equals 14 residues. The CDR3 here is CASIPSGYYNEQYF. The CDR3 nucleotides are TGTGCCAGCATCCCTAGCGGGTATTACAATGAGCAGTACTTC.

This clonotype has a handful of counts. V and J are TRBV30 and TRBJ1-1; TRBD1 matches 7 bases. From germline, CDR1 is GTSNPN and CDR2 SVGIG (reference sequence). The length of the CDR3 is 12 residues. With 6 bases clipped from V and 4 bases from J, the junction kept 5 bases outside the gene matches. This chain's CDR3 is CACTGVSTEAFF. CDR3 coding DNA: TGTGCCTGTACAGGGGTGAGCACTGAAGCTTTCTTT. Variable domain in full (rest from reference TRBV30 and TRBJ1-1): SQTIHQWPATLVQPVGSPLSLECTVEGTSNPNLYWYRQAAGRGLQLLFYSVGIGQISSEVPQNLSASRPQDRQFILSSKKLLLSDSGFYLCACTGVSTEAFFGQGTRLTVV.

This clonotype was observed many times. V is TRBV6-5 and J is TRBJ2-7; the D gene is possibly TRBD1 (5 bases). Germline CDR1 is MNHEY and CDR2 is SVGAGI. Trimming removed 6 bases from V and 3 bases from J, with 15 bases in between. This CDR3 comprises 14 residues. CDR3 sequence reads: CASSEGVERYEQYF. The CDR3 bases are TGTGCCAGCAGCGAAGGGGTCGAACGCTACGAGCAGTACTTC.

This clonotype was seen many times. The chain has TRBV4-3 and TRBJ2-3, with D possibly called TRBD1 or TRBD2 (5 bases each). Per the germline V gene, CDR1 is LGHNA and CDR2 is YSLEER. Trimming removed 5 bases from V and 1 base from J, with 10 bases in between. The CDR3 sequence is 14 residues long. The chain's CDR3 is CASSTRDGTDTQYF. CDR3 sequence (DNA): TGCGCCAGCAGCACCCGGGACGGCACAGATACGCAGTATTTT.

With respect to this clonotype: It is likely a read error: a sequence one base away is far more abundant. This rearrangement joins TRBV6-8 to TRBJ2-1, with D perhaps matching TRBD1 or TRBD2 (6 bases each). Germline assignment: CDR1 MNHGY and CDR2 SAAAGT. This CDR3 is built from 15 residues. CDR3 amino acids: CASRQGLGSYNKQFF. CDR3 nucleotides: TGTGCCAGCAGACAGGGACTCGGCTCCTACAATAAGCAGTTCTTC.

At least ten counts were recorded for this clonotype. The chain employs TRBV10-3 and TRBJ2-3; D gene ambiguous. CDR1 and CDR2 from the germline V gene are ENHRY and SYGVKD. This CDR3 is 15 amino acids long. Between the trimmed V and J ends, which lost 4 bases and 0 bases, there was a span of 11 bases. The CDR3 DNA reads TGTGCCATCAGTGTGTACCCGGGTAGCACAGATACGCAGTATTTT. This codes for CAISVYPGSTDTQYF.

This clonotype was recorded many times. This chain links TRBV23-1 with TRBJ2-1, with D perhaps matching TRBD2 (6 bases). TRBV23-1 is given ORF status, its function remaining uncertain. V dropped 2 bases and J dropped 2 bases, with 19 bases sitting between them. The CDR3 is 18 residues long. The CDR3 protein is CASSQVAEGQDPYNEQFF. CDR3 DNA: TGCGCCAGCAGTCAAGTGGCGGAGGGCCAGGACCCCTACAATGAGCAGTTCTTC.

The V call is TRBV28, the J call TRBJ2-7; TRBD1 or TRBD2 may be the D gene (7 bases each). The V gene lost 6 bases and the J gene lost 0 bases, with 18 bases spanning the gap. Germline values: CDR1 MDHEN, CDR2 SYDVKM. This CDR3 contains 16 residues. CDR3 region: CASRTRGGASSYEQYF. Here the CDR3 DNA reads TGTGCCAGCAGAACCAGGGGGGGAGCTAGCTCCTACGAGCAGTACTTC.

This clonotype has ten or more counts. The chain combines TRBV7-2 with TRBJ2-1; TRBD2 matches at 9 bases. V shed 5 bases and J 4 bases; nucleotides not matched to a gene: 3. CDR3 length equals 14 residues. Looked up from germline, CDR1 is SGHTA and CDR2 is FQGNSA. Here the CDR3 DNA reads TGTGCCAGCAGCCTGACTAGCGGATACAATGAGCAGTTCTTC. Its protein product is CASSLTSGYNEQFF. Combining the CDR3 with reference TRBV7-2 and TRBJ2-1 gives the whole variable domain GAGVSQSPSNKVTEKGKDVELRCDPISGHTALYWYRQSLGQGLEFLIYFQGNSAPDKSGLPSDRFSAERTGGSVSTLTIQRTQQEDSAVYLCASSLTSGYNEQFFGPGTRLTVL.